A few counts support the clone carrying this T cell receptor beta chain. This entry comes from a study of identical twins. The germline V gene encodes CDR1 SGHTS and CDR2 YDEGEE. The CDR3 has 14 amino acids. Trimming shortened V by 0 bases and J by 0 bases, and 6 bases separated the two germline ends. TCRdb re-analysed the 5' RACE reads in MiXCR, keeping a single row per CDR3 protein. The sample carries about 490,000 distinct CDR3 sequences, roughly 15% recorded once. In addition, the sample was reused for a study of yellow fever vaccine responses in identical twins. As that report states: Twins reportedly showed a vaccine T cell response that seemed partly convergent and partly personalized.

Sequenced: CD4+ T cells sorted from blood. This receptor was taken from a woman younger than 30 in good health. This sequence joins TRBV5-8 and TRBJ1-2; D is unresolved. The CDR3 spells CASSLATPNYGYTF. As DNA, the CDR3 is TGTGCCAGCAGCTTGGCGACACCTAACTATGGCTACACCTTC.